Here is one T cell receptor (beta chain) with its context. Its antigen is as yet unknown. This sample was included in a study of a mutant IDH1 vaccine in newly diagnosed glioma. Study background: Patients began vaccination 4-6 weeks after radiotherapy alone, or with temozolomide cycles.

Specified time point: week 11, during vaccination. Vaccinated patients received 300 ug of mutant IDH1 20-mer peptide per dose, with topical imiquimod. New WHO grade 3 or 4 IDH1-mutant, ATRX-lost astrocytomas were present in all donors. Unmatched junction bases numbered 6, after V lost 4 bases and J lost 2 bases. CDR3 length: 15 amino acids. The germline gives CDR1 MNHNS, CDR2 SASEGT. The repertoire was sequenced with immunoSEQ multiplex PCR; TCRdb's copy has only in-frame clones and lacks some. There are under 150,000 clones in the sample; around three quarters occur only once, and under 7% lies in the top ten.

The J gene is TRBJ2-7, the V gene TRBV6-1, with 9 bases that match TRBD2. This material consisted of PBMCs, taken from a glioma patient whose treatment included an IDH1 peptide vaccine. The sequence was obtained from a man aged 35 to 55 with glioma. The CDR3 nucleotides are TGTGCCAGCAGTGGATTAGCGGGAGCAGCCTACGAGCAGTACTTC. Its protein product is CASSGLAGAAYEQYF.